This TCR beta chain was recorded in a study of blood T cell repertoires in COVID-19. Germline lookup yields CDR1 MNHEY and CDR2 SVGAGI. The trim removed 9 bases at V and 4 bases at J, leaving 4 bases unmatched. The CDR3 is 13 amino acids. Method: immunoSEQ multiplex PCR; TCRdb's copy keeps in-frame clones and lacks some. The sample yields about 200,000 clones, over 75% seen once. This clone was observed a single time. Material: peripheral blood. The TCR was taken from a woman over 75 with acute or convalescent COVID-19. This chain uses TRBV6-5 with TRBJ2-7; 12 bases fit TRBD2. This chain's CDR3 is CASEGLAGYEQYF. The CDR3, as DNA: TGTGCCAGTGAGGGACTAGCGGGTTACGAGCAGTACTTC.